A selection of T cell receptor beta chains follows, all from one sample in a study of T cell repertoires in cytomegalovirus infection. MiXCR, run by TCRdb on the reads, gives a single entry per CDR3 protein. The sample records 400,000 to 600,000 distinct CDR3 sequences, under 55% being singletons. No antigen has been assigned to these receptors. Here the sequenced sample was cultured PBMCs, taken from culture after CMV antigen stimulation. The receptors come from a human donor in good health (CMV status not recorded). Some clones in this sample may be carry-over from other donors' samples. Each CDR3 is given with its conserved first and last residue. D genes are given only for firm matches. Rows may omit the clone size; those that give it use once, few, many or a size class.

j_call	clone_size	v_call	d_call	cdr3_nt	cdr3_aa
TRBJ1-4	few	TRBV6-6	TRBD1	TGTGCCAGCAGAGGAAGGGACAGGGCGTATAAGGAAAAACTGTTTTTT	CASRGRDRAYKEKLFF
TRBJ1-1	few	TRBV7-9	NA	TGTGCCAGCAGTTTGACGCCTACAGGGACCATGAACACTGAAGCTTTCTTT	CASSLTPTGTMNTEAFF
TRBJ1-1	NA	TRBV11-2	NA	TGTGCCAGCAGCTTAGATCGAGGGAACAGAATGAACACTGAAGCTTTCTTT	CASSLDRGNRMNTEAFF
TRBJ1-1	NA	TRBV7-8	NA	TGTGCCAGCACCGAGTGGGGGGCATCTGAAGCTTTCTTT	CASTEWGASEAFF
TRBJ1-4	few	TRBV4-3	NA	TGCGCCAGCAGCCGATCGACAGTCCCTAATGAAAAACTGTTTTTT	CASSRSTVPNEKLFF
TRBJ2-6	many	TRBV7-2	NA	TGTGCCAGCAGCTATAAACCAGACGGATCTATTATGAACGTCCTGACTTTC	CASSYKPDGSIMNVLTF
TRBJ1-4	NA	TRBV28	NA	TGTGCCAGCAGTTTAAGGTGGAAGGGGACTGAAAAACTGTTTTTT	CASSLRWKGTEKLFF
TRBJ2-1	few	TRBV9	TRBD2	TGTGCCAGCAGCGTAGGCGGGGGGGCCCGTGAGCAGTTCTTC	CASSVGGGAREQFF
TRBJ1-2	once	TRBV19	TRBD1	TGTGCCAGTAGTCCAACGACAGGGGATGGGCTGTATGGCTACACCTTC	CASSPTTGDGLYGYTF
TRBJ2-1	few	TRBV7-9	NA	TGTGCCAGCAGCTTAGCGAGATGGACGGGGGGCCCGTGGAATGAGCAGTTCTTC	CASSLARWTGGPWNEQFF
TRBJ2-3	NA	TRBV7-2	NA	TGTGCCAGCACCCCGCGACTATCCGCAGATACGCAGTATTTT	CASTPRLSADTQYF
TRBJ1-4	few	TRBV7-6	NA	TGTGCCAGCAGCTCAACGGGATCAGCGGGTGAAAAACTGTTTTTT	CASSSTGSAGEKLFF
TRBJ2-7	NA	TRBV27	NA	TGTGCCAGCAGGCCCTCTGGGGGGTTAAACTACGAGCAGTACTTC	CASRPSGGLNYEQYF
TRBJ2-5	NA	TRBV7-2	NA	TGTGCCAGCAGCTTAGGCGGGGACACGGGGACCCAGTACTTC	CASSLGGDTGTQYF
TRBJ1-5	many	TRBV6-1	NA	TGTGCCAGCAGTGATGGGGTAAATAGCAATCAGCCCCAGCATTTT	CASSDGVNSNQPQHF
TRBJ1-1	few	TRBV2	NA	TGTGCCAGTGCTCCTACAGGGAACACTGAAGCTTTCTTT	CASAPTGNTEAFF
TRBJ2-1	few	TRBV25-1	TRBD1	TGTGCCAGCTCAGGACAGGGAGACTCCCGTGAGCAGTTCTTC	CASSGQGDSREQFF
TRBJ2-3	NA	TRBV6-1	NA	TGTGCCAGCAGTGAAGGTCCCAAAAGCTGGGCAGATACGCAGTATTTT	CASSEGPKSWADTQYF
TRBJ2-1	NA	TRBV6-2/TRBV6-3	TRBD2	TGTGCCAGCAGTTACGTCACTAGCGGGACGCGGGACAATGAGCAGTTCTTC	CASSYVTSGTRDNEQFF
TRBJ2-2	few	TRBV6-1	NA	TGTGCCAGCAGTCGCCCGTCACTAGTGGACACCGGGGAGCTGTTTTTT	CASSRPSLVDTGELFF
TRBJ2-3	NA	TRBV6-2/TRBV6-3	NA	TGTGCCAGTTGGCAGGGGACAGATACGCAGTATTTT	CASWQGTDTQYF
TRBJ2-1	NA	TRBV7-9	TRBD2	TGTGCCAGCAGCTTAGTGGGTAGCGGGAGAGAGAATGAGCAGTTCTTC	CASSLVGSGRENEQFF
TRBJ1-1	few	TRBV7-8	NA	TGTGCCAGCTGGGGGGGTAGCACTGAAGCTTTCTTT	CASWGGSTEAFF
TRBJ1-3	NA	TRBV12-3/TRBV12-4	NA	TGTGCCAGCAGTTTCGAGACAGGCCCTGGAAACACCATATATTTT	CASSFETGPGNTIYF
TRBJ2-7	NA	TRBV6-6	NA	TGTGCCAGCAGTGACTTAAGGACGTATCGAACCTACGAGCAGTACTTC	CASSDLRTYRTYEQYF
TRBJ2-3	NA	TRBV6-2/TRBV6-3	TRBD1	TGTGCCAGCAGTAGCCCAGCAGGGGGCGGTGCAGATACGCAGTATTTT	CASSSPAGGGADTQYF
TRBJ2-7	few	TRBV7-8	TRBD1	TGTGCCAGCAGCGCTCGGGACAGTCTCTCCTACGAGCAGTACTTC	CASSARDSLSYEQYF